This T cell receptor beta chain was retrieved from a study of shared clonotypes between healthy human individuals. General study findings and limits: Naive subsets typically showed greater estimated richness than memory subsets. Naive CD4 clonotypes were shared across a few donors at about 5%.

Concerning this clone: The antigen remains unidentified.

The material for each subset, its genomic DNA, was split evenly across several immunoSEQ plates. The method was immunoSEQ multiplex PCR; TCRdb's version includes in-frame clones alone and lacks a portion of them. The table has approximately 1.5 million clones, roughly 98.5% seen once. The receptor comes from a man in his thirties or forties in good health. Sequencing was done on a sample of naive CD4+ T cells sorted from blood. Subset given: CD45RA+ positively selected.

The CDR3 sequence: CASSRTGPNQPQHF. The CDR3 region has the DNA TGTGCCAGCAGTAGGACAGGCCCAAATCAGCCCCAGCATTTT. This chain joins TRBV28 and TRBJ1-5; 7 positions agree with TRBD1. Per germline, CDR1 MDHEN and CDR2 SYDVKM. The CDR3 length is 14 residues. Trimming cost V 5 bases and J 4 bases; bases outside gene matches: 5.